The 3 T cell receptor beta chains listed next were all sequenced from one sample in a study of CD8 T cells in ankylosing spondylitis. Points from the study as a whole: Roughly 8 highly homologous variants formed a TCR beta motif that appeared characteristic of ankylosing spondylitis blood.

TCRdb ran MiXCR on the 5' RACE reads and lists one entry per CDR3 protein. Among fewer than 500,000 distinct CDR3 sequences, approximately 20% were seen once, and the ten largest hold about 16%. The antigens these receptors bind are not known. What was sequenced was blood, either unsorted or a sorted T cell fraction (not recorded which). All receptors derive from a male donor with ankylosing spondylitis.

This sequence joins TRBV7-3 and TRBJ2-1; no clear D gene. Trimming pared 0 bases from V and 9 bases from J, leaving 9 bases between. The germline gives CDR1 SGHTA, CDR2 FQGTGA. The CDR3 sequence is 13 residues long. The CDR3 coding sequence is TGTGCCAGCAGCTTAACAGGTGCCACTGAGCAGTTCTTC. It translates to CASSLTGATEQFF.

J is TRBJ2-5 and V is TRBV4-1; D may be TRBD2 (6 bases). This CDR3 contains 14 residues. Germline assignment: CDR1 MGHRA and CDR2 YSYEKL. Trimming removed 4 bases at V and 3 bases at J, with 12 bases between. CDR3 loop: CASSRREREETQYF. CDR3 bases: TGCGCCAGCAGCCGTCGGGAGAGGGAAGAGACCCAGTACTTC.

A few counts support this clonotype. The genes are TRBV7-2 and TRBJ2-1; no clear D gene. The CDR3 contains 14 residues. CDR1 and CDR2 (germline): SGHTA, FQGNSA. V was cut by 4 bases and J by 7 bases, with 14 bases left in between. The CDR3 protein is CASSSLAEGNEQFF. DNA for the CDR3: TGTGCCAGCAGCTCTTTAGCCGAAGGGAATGAGCAGTTCTTC.